Each of the 14 T cell receptor beta chains below was sequenced from the same sample in a study of shared clonotypes between healthy human individuals. Positively selected for CCR7, the CD45RO-negative cells used as naive CD8 cells excluded terminally differentiated effector memory CD45RA+ cells. The data were produced by immunoSEQ multiplex PCR, yet TCRdb's version contains in-frame clones alone and is incomplete. The table records some 1,900,000 clones, roughly 95% of them present only once. Sequenced: naive CD8+ T cells sorted from blood. The source of these receptors is a man between 18 and 29 years old in good health.

The rearrangement joins TRBV6-1 to TRBJ2-7; D uncertain. CDR3 length: 12 amino acids. Trimming left V 3 bases short and J 7 bases short, with 10 bases between. Germline assignment: CDR1 MNHNS and CDR2 SASEGT. CDR3 sequence reads: CASSDQIWEQYF. The DNA for the CDR3 is TGTGCCAGCAGTGACCAGATTTGGGAGCAGTACTTC.

The V call is TRBV30, the J call TRBJ1-6; unclear D gene. The length of the CDR3 is 11 residues. V was pared by 4 bases and J by 6 bases, with 4 bases between. Germline CDR1 reads GTSNPN; CDR2 reads SVGIG (reference sequence). The CDR3 coding sequence is TGTGCCTGGACAGTTAATTCACCCCTCCACTTT. Its protein product is CAWTVNSPLHF.

The chain uses TRBV7-9 and TRBJ2-1; tentative D call: TRBD2 (5 bases). Germline CDR1 is SEHNR and CDR2 is FQNEAQ (reference sequence). The CDR3 consists of 17 residues. V lost 5 bases and J 1 base, leaving 18 bases between the germline ends. The CDR3 coding sequence is TGTGCCAGCAGCCCTAGTCGGGGAGAACTGTCCTACAATGAGCAGTTCTTC. Translated, it gives CASSPSRGELSYNEQFF. Variable domain in full (rest from reference TRBV7-9 and TRBJ2-1): DTGVSQNPRHKITKRGQNVTFRCDPISEHNRLYWYRQTLGQGPEFLTYFQNEAQLEKSRLLSDRFSAERPKGSFSTLEIQRTEQGDSAMYLCASSPSRGELSYNEQFFGPGTRLTVL.

The chain employs TRBV5-6 and TRBJ2-7; 10 bases align to TRBD2. The CDR3 spans 15 residues. Trimming took 0 bases from V and 3 from J; bases not matched to a gene: 3. Germline CDR1 reads SGHDT; CDR2 reads YYEEEE. CDR3 in amino acids: CASSLELAGHYEQYF. For the CDR3, the DNA is TGTGCCAGCAGCTTGGAACTAGCGGGACACTACGAGCAGTACTTC.

The V and J genes are TRBV28 and TRBJ2-5, with a possible D match to TRBD1 (6 bases). Germline V lookup: CDR1 MDHEN, CDR2 SYDVKM. Trimming took 6 bases from V and 4 from J, leaving 21 bases between them. The CDR3 extends over 16 amino acids. CDR3 region: CASRGQLESRGETQYF. CDR3 nucleotide sequence: TGTGCCAGCAGGGGACAACTAGAGTCTCGGGGAGAGACCCAGTACTTC.

This clone was detected only a few times. The genes are TRBV19 and TRBJ2-1, with D perhaps TRBD1 or TRBD2 (5 bases each). Germline CDR1 reads LNHDA; CDR2 reads SQIVND (reference sequence). The CDR3 extends over 14 amino acids. Trimming cost V 2 bases and J 8 bases, with 13 bases left between them. The DNA for the CDR3 is TGTGCCAGTAGTATATTCTTTGAGGGGCATGAGCAGTTCTTC. This gives the protein CASSIFFEGHEQFF.

Concerning this clone itself: The sample carries other DNA sequences with the same CDR3. V gene TRBV7-3 combines with J gene TRBJ2-1, with a weak D call TRBD2 (6 bases). The V and J ends lost 1 base and 2 bases respectively, with 6 bases between them. Germline V gene data show CDR1 as SGHTA and CDR2 as FQGTGA. The CDR3 runs 14 residues. This CDR3 reads CASSLSGAYNEQFF. The CDR3 DNA is TGTGCCAGCAGCTTAAGCGGGGCCTACAATGAGCAGTTCTTC.

The genes are TRBV11-2 and TRBJ1-2; 7 bases line up with TRBD1. Trimming took 2 bases from V and 8 from J; bases not matched to a gene: 11. Germline values: CDR1 SGHAT, CDR2 FQNNGV. The CDR3 consists of 15 residues. CDR3 region: CASSLSFNGQEGYTF. CDR3 in DNA: TGTGCCAGCAGCTTAAGTTTTAACGGACAGGAAGGCTACACCTTC.

The gene calls are TRBV2 and TRBJ1-4; TRBD1 is a possible D gene (5 bases). The germline gives CDR1 SNHLY, CDR2 FYNNEI. This CDR3 region has 14 residues. V lost 5 bases and J 8 bases, leaving 15 bases between the germline ends. DNA of the CDR3: TGTGCCAGCAGTACTGGCCAGGGAGGAGAAAAACTGTTTTTT. Translated: CASSTGQGGEKLFF.

The chain carries TRBV11-2 and TRBJ1-1; a weak D match, TRBD1 (6 bases). V was trimmed by 0 bases and J by 5 bases, leaving 13 bases between them. The CDR3 runs 15 residues. Germline lookup yields CDR1 SGHAT and CDR2 FQNNGV. The DNA for the CDR3 is TGTGCCAGCAGCTTAGAGAAGGGGGAAGGAACTGAAGCTTTCTTT. Translating gives CASSLEKGEGTEAFF. Full variable domain (remainder filled in from reference TRBV11-2 and TRBJ1-1): EAGVAQSPRYKIIEKRQSVAFWCNPISGHATLYWYQQILGQGPKLLIQFQNNGVVDDSQLPKDRFSAERLKGVDSTLKIQPAKLEDSAVYLCASSLEKGEGTEAFFGQGTRLTVV.

The chain joins TRBV6-5 to TRBJ1-4; D not resolved. Trimming cost V 2 bases and J 4 bases, with 8 bases left between them. CDR3 length: 14 residues. Germline V gene data show CDR1 as MNHEY and CDR2 as SVGAGI. For the CDR3, the DNA is TGTGCCAGCAGTTACAATGGACTTAATGAAAAACTGTTTTTT. This encodes CASSYNGLNEKLFF.

The gene calls are TRBV29-1 and TRBJ2-7, with unresolved D. Trimming took off 4 bases at V and 0 bases at J, with 10 bases between the two ends. This CDR3 is 13 amino acids long. Germline assignment: CDR1 SQVTM and CDR2 ANQGSEA. The DNA of the CDR3 is TGCAGCGTTGTAGACGTTAGCTCCTACGAGCAGTACTTC. Residues: CSVVDVSSYEQYF.

The chain carries TRBV4-1 and TRBJ2-7; D could derive from TRBD1 or TRBD2 (5 bases each). V gave up 4 bases and J gave up 3 bases, with 13 bases separating them. The CDR3 spans 14 residues. CDR1 MGHRA and CDR2 YSYEKL come from the germline V gene. Here the CDR3 DNA reads TGCGCCAGCAGCCCGACCCGGGGCTTCTACGAGCAGTACTTC. This gives the protein CASSPTRGFYEQYF.

The chain combines TRBV30 with TRBJ2-1, with D unclear. V was cut by 5 bases and J by 3 bases, with 14 bases left in between. The CDR3 runs to 14 residues. CDR1 is GTSNPN, CDR2 SVGIG, per germline (reference sequence). The CDR3 DNA reads TGTGCCTGGGAAAGGGATATACTCTACAATGAGCAGTTCTTC. Its translation: CAWERDILYNEQFF.